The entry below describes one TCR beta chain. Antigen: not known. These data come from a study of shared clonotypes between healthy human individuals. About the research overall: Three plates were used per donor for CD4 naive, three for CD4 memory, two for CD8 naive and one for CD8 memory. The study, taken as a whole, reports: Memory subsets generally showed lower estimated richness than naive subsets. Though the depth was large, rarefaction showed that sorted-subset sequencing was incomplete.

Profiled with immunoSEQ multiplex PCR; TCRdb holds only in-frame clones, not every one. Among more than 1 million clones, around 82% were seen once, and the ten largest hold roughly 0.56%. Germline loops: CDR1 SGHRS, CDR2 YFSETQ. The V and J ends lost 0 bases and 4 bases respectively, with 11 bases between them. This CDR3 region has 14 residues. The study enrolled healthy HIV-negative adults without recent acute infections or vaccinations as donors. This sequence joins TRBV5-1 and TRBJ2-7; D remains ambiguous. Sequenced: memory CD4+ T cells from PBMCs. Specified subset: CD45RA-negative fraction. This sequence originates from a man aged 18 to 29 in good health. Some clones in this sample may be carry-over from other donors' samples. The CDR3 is CASSLEVPEYEQYF. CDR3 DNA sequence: TGCGCCAGCAGCTTGGAGGTCCCAGAGTACGAGCAGTACTTC. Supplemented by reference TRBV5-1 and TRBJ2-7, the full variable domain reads KAGVTQTPRYLIKTRGQQVTLSCSPISGHRSVSWYQQTPGQGLQFLFEYFSETQRNKGNFPGRFSGRQFSNSRSEMNVSTLELGDSALYLCASSLEVPEYEQYFGPGTRLTVT.